This T cell receptor beta chain emerged from a study of blood T cells in healthy people across ages. The length of the CDR3 is 13 residues. Deletions cut 3 bases from V and 6 bases from J, with 8 bases between. In germline, CDR1 is MNHEY, CDR2 SMNVEV (reference sequence). A second roughly 6 to 11 cycle PCR used barcoded and J-beta primers. TCRdb processed the 5' RACE reads anew with MiXCR; each CDR3 protein has one entry. The table lists around 1,600,000 distinct CDR3 sequences, 35% to 45% of them singletons, with roughly 3.7% in the top ten. This clonotype was sampled from a woman younger than 30 in good health. V usage is TRBV27 and J usage is TRBJ2-2; D is ambiguous. The sample consisted of blood. Written as DNA, the CDR3 is TGTGCCAGCAGTTTCTCAGGTTCCGGGGAGCTGTTTTTT. It specifies CASSFSGSGELFF.